These 19 T cell receptor beta chains share one sample of origin, sequenced in a study of T cells expressing NK-cell markers. TCRdb re-called the 5' RACE reads, yielding one record per CDR3 amino acid sequence without DNA. Recorded here are around 470,000 distinct CDR3 sequences; the top ten clones represent almost 1.5%. The specimen was blood T cells: a sorted CD56 or NKG2C T cell subset, CD4+ or CD8+ T cells, or bulk PBMC T cells (not recorded which). Receptors were obtained from a woman in her forties or fifties in good health.

This chain uses TRBV20-1 with TRBJ2-5; TCRdb selects TRBD1, and the lack of DNA leaves this call unchecked. The CDR3 totals 14 residues. Germline V gene sequence: CDR1 DFQATT, CDR2 SNEGSKA (reference sequence). The CDR3 reads CSAIPITYQETQYF.

The J gene is TRBJ2-1, the V gene TRBV29-1; there is no DNA to check the TCRdb D call of TRBD1. This CDR3 spans 13 amino acids. The V gene's germline CDR1 is SQVTM and CDR2 ANQGSEA. CDR3 in amino acids: CSVGTGVGNEQFF.

This chain uses TRBV6-5 with TRBJ1-5; TCRdb's D call, TRBD1, is unchecked because there is no DNA. Germline CDR1 is MNHEY and CDR2 is SVGAGI. CDR3 size: 16 residues. The CDR3 sequence is CASSLKAGQGRRPQHF.

The chain recombines TRBV20-1 with TRBJ1-4. The CDR3 contains 15 residues. Germline V lookup: CDR1 DFQATT, CDR2 SNEGSKA (reference sequence). CDR3 in amino acids: CSARDQAGPYEKLFF.

The chain has TRBV19 and TRBJ2-1; TCRdb designates TRBD2, a call that cannot be tested without DNA. The CDR3 consists of 15 residues. CDR1 and CDR2 from the germline V gene are LNHDA and SQIVND (reference sequence). The CDR3 here is CASSMGGGLADEQFF.

The chain carries TRBV6-5 and TRBJ2-1; the D gene TCRdb calls, TRBD1, cannot be checked with no DNA. The length of the CDR3 is 13 residues. CDR1 and CDR2 from the germline V gene are MNHEY and SVGAGI. CDR3 sequence reads: CAAAGPGSNEQFF.

This sequence joins TRBV19 and TRBJ2-1; the TRBD2 assignment by TCRdb is unverifiable without DNA. In germline, CDR1 is LNHDA, CDR2 SQIVND (reference sequence). The CDR3 length is 15 residues. The CDR3 spells CASSILAGTDNEQFF. The full variable domain, completed using reference TRBV19 and TRBJ2-1, is DGGITQSPKYLFRKEGQNVTLSCEQNLNHDAMYWYRQDPGQGLRLIYYSQIVNDFQKGDIAEGYSVSREKKESFPLTVTSAQKNPTAFYLCASSILAGTDNEQFFGPGTRLTVL.

V is TRBV7-3 and J is TRBJ2-1; the D call of TRBD2 rests on TCRdb alone, since no DNA is present to check it. This CDR3 region has 15 residues. Germline V gives CDR1 SGHTA, CDR2 FQGTGA. CDR3 protein: CASSLSSGGPNEQFF.

The rearrangement joins TRBV27 to TRBJ2-1; the D gene TCRdb calls, TRBD1, cannot be checked with no DNA. CDR3 size: 15 residues. Germline CDR1 is MNHEY and CDR2 is SMNVEV (reference sequence). This CDR3 is CASSLGTAIYNEQFF.

CDR3 in amino acids: CASSERPRPRNEQFF. The V call is TRBV6-1, the J call TRBJ2-1. The CDR3 contains 15 residues. The germline gives CDR1 MNHNS, CDR2 SASEGT.

The chain combines TRBV2 with TRBJ2-1; the TRBD2 assignment by TCRdb is unverifiable without DNA. Looked up from germline, CDR1 is SNHLY and CDR2 is FYNNEI. The CDR3 is 15 amino acids. CDR3 loop: CASSDVTTSYNEQFF.

This chain connects TRBV12-3 or TRBV12-4 to TRBJ2-7; TCRdb selects TRBD1, and the lack of DNA leaves this call unchecked. This CDR3 has 12 amino acids. The CDR3 sequence: CASSPGNTEQYF.

V usage is TRBV24-1 and J usage is TRBJ2-7; there is no DNA to check the TCRdb D call of TRBD2. CDR3 length equals 16 residues. The germline gives CDR1 KGHDR, CDR2 SFDVKD. The CDR3 is CATSDLPGLRSYEQYF.

The gene calls are TRBV11-1 and TRBJ1-2; TCRdb returns TRBD1, unconfirmable since there is no DNA. Germline V lookup: CDR1 SGHAT, CDR2 FQDESV (reference sequence). The CDR3 runs 15 residues. CDR3 in amino acids: CASSPIVGGAEGYTF.

The CDR3 spells CSVESGRGGKGYTF. This chain uses TRBV29-1 with TRBJ1-2; the TRBD1 assignment by TCRdb is unverifiable without DNA. CDR1 and CDR2 from the germline V gene are SQVTM and ANQGSEA. This CDR3 has 14 amino acids. Full variable domain (rest looked up from reference TRBV29-1 and TRBJ1-2): SAVISQKPSRDICQRGTSLTIQCQVDSQVTMMFWYRQQPGQSLTLIATANQGSEATYESGFVIDKFPISRPNLTFSTLTVSNMSPEDSSIYLCSVESGRGGKGYTFGSGTRLTVV.

This chain uses TRBV20-1 with TRBJ2-1; no DNA is available, so the TRBD2 call from TCRdb remains unchecked. Germline values: CDR1 DFQATT, CDR2 SNEGSKA (reference sequence). CDR3 length equals 11 residues. CDR3 sequence: CSTLSGNEQFF.

V and J are TRBV24-1 and TRBJ2-7; TCRdb's D gene call, TRBD1, goes unchecked for lack of DNA. Germline assignment: CDR1 KGHDR and CDR2 SFDVKD. The CDR3 has 13 residues. The CDR3 sequence: CATSGGGNYEQYF.

The J gene is TRBJ2-3, the V gene TRBV27; without DNA, the TCRdb call of TRBD1 cannot be checked. The CDR3 spans 15 residues. Germline CDR1 MNHEY, CDR2 SMNVEV (reference sequence). CDR3 sequence reads: CASRGRQTSTDTQYF.

The chain employs TRBV12-3 or TRBV12-4 and TRBJ1-3. This CDR3 has 14 amino acids. The CDR3 loop reads CASSPILSGNTIYF.